Presented here are 10 T cell receptor beta chains from one specimen sequenced in a study of Ad26.COV2.S vaccination and SARS-CoV-2 variants. Data came from immunoSEQ multiplex PCR; TCRdb stores just in-frame clones and leaves some out. The repertoire holds 400,000 or so clones, 80% to 90% seen once, with under 4% in the top ten. Treatment here: roughly 19 received Ad26.COV2.S at low or high dose, single or two shots; about 5 received placebo; per-sample allocation not given. Collection of samples fell on day 63 after the first vaccine or placebo injection. The source material was peripheral blood, sampled in a trial of Ad26.COV2.S vaccine versus placebo. Receptors were obtained from a person between 18 and 60 years old who received the Ad26.COV2.S COVID-19 vaccine or a placebo.

V is TRBV5-1 and J is TRBJ1-2; D remains unclear. V was shortened by 2 bases and J by 3 bases, with 14 bases between the two germline ends. Germline values: CDR1 SGHRS, CDR2 YFSETQ. The CDR3 sequence is 15 residues long. The CDR3: CASSFLPGVDYGYTF. The DNA for the CDR3 is TGCGCCAGCAGCTTCCTGCCTGGGGTGGACTATGGCTACACCTTC.

The chain recombines TRBV19 with TRBJ1-5; a possible D gene is TRBD1 (5 bases). Between the trimmed V and J ends, which lost 0 bases and 6 bases, there was a span of 12 bases. From germline, CDR1 is LNHDA and CDR2 SQIVND (reference sequence). This CDR3 is built from 15 residues. CDR3 sequence reads: CASSIDMGGSQPQHF. The CDR3 DNA reads TGTGCCAGTAGTATAGATATGGGGGGAAGTCAGCCCCAGCATTTT.

The gene calls are TRBV19 and TRBJ2-1, with D unclear. V was cut by 2 bases and J by 3 bases, with 11 bases left in between. CDR3 length: 15 amino acids. Germline loops: CDR1 LNHDA, CDR2 SQIVND (reference sequence). As DNA, the CDR3 is TGTGCCAGTAGTATACAAGGGTGGGGCTACAATGAGCAGTTCTTC. Translating gives CASSIQGWGYNEQFF.

Note on this clone: This sample also contains other DNA sequences that code for the same CDR3. This chain uses TRBV2 with TRBJ1-3, with D unclear. The V gene lost 4 bases and the J gene lost 0 bases, with 4 bases spanning the gap. Germline V gives CDR1 SNHLY, CDR2 FYNNEI. The CDR3 covers 13 residues. The CDR3 DNA reads TGTGCCAGCAGTGGTGACTCTGGAAACACCATATATTTT. Its translation is CASSGDSGNTIYF.

Points on this clone: Other DNA sequences in this specimen translate into the identical CDR3. The rearrangement uses TRBV18 and TRBJ2-7; TRBD1 might be the D (5 bases). This CDR3 has 14 residues. Trimming stripped 6 bases from V and 0 bases from J, with 12 bases between. CDR1 and CDR2 (germline): KGHSH, LQKENI. The CDR3, as DNA: TGTGCCAGCTCCCCCGACAGATCCTCCTACGAGCAGTACTTC. This codes for CASSPDRSSYEQYF. Drawing the rest from reference TRBV18 and TRBJ2-7, the complete variable domain is NAGVMQNPRHLVRRRGQEARLRCSPMKGHSHVYWYRQLPEEGLKFMVYLQKENIIDESGMPKERFSAEFPKEGPSILRIQQVVRGDSAAYFCASSPDRSSYEQYFGPGTRLTVT.

The count of this clone is one. J is TRBJ2-7 and V is TRBV5-1, with 8 bases matching TRBD1. The CDR3 runs 15 residues. Trimming removed 2 bases from V and 5 bases from J; junction bases left unmatched: 9. Germline V lookup: CDR1 SGHRS, CDR2 YFSETQ. The CDR3 region is CASSLWQGAGNEQYF. CDR3 sequence (DNA): TGCGCCAGCAGCTTATGGCAGGGGGCTGGGAACGAGCAGTACTTC.

J is TRBJ2-7 and V is TRBV5-1; 7 bases agree with TRBD2. Per the germline V gene, CDR1 is SGHRS and CDR2 is YFSETQ. The CDR3 contains 14 residues. V trimming: 4 bases; J trimming: 2 bases; junction bases outside the gene matches: 6. The CDR3 loop is CASSAYGTTYEQYF. CDR3 coding DNA: TGCGCCAGCAGCGCATATGGGACTACCTACGAGCAGTACTTC.

Notes on this clone: An end of the junction does not agree with germline; a read error may underlie this. CDR3 nucleotides: TGTGCCAGCAGCTTAGTAGTGGCAGAAACGCAGTATTTT. This gives the protein CASSLVVAETQYF. The chain carries TRBV7-2 and TRBJ2-3; D is ambiguous. The CDR3 extends over 13 amino acids. Germline V CDR1 and CDR2: SGHTA, FQGNSA.

The chain couples TRBV6-5 to TRBJ1-5; TRBD1 aligns across 10 bases. V lost 8 bases and J lost 6; bases outside the gene matches: 4. The CDR3 is made up of 13 amino acids. The germline gives CDR1 MNHEY, CDR2 SVGAGI. CDR3 protein: CASGDRGGQPQHF. The DNA of the CDR3 is TGTGCCAGCGGGGACAGGGGAGGTCAGCCCCAGCATTTT.

This chain links TRBV7-6 with TRBJ2-1; TRBD2 matches 9 bases. This CDR3 has 17 amino acids. The V and J ends lost 3 bases and 4 bases, in that order; junction bases with no gene match: 10. Germline assignment: CDR1 SGHVS and CDR2 FNYEAQ. The CDR3 DNA reads as TGTGCCAGCAGCTTGGACACCCCTAGCGGGGCGTACAATGAGCAGTTCTTC. This encodes CASSLDTPSGAYNEQFF.